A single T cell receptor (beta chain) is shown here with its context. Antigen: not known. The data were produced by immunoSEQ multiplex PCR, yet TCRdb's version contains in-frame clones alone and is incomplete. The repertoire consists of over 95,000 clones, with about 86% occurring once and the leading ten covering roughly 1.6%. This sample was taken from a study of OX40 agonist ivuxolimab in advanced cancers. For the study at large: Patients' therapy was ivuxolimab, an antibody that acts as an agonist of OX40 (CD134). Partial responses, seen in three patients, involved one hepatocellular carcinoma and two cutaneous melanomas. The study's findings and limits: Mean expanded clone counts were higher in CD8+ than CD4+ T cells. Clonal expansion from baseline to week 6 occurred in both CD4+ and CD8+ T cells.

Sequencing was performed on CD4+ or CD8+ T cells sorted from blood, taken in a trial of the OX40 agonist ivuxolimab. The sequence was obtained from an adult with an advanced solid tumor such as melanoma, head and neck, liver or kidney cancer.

The CDR3 loop reads CASSLSGTSNNEQFF. The CDR3 nucleotides read TGTGCCAGCAGTTTATCCGGGACTAGCAACAATGAGCAGTTCTTC. This chain links TRBV28 with TRBJ2-1; 9 nucleotides align to TRBD2. V was pared by 1 base and J by 5 bases, with 3 bases of the junction left unmatched. Germline CDR1 MDHEN, CDR2 SYDVKM. This CDR3 contains 15 residues. The full variable domain, rest sourced from reference TRBV28 and TRBJ2-1, is DVKVTQSSRYLVKRTGEKVFLECVQDMDHENMFWYRQDPGLGLRLIYFSYDVKMKEKGDIPEGYSVSREKKERFSLILESASTNQTSMYLCASSLSGTSNNEQFFGPGTRLTVL.